This T cell receptor beta chain derives from a study of T cells in localized non-small cell lung cancer. Assay used: immunoSEQ multiplex PCR; TCRdb lists only in-frame clones, some missing. This table holds just under 1,500 clones, about 24% found once. CDR1 is LNHDA and CDR2 is SQIVND in the germline V gene (reference sequence). V was clipped by 3 bases and J by 7 bases, with 10 bases between them. CDR3 length: 13 amino acids. The rearrangement uses TRBV19 and TRBJ1-5; D is uncertain. The sequence was obtained from a male donor older than 55 with stage II squamous cell lung carcinoma. Here the sequenced sample was normal lung tissue next to the tumor, taken before any cancer treatment. The CDR3 reads CASSIRGGQPQHF. The CDR3 bases are TGTGCCAGTAGTATCCGGGGTGGACAGCCCCAGCATTTT.